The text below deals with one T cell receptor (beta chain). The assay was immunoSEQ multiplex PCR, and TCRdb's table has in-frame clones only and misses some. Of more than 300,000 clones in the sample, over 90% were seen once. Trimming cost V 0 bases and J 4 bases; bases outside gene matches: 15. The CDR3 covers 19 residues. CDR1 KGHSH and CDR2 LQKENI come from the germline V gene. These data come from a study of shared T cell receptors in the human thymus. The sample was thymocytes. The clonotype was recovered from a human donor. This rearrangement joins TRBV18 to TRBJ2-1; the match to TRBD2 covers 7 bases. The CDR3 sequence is CASSPPWRENRIEYNEQFF. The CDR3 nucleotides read TGTGCCAGCTCACCACCGTGGCGGGAGAACCGGATCGAATACAATGAGCAGTTCTTC.